The rows below give T cell receptor beta chains drawn from one sample of a study of CD8 T cells in Susac syndrome. MiXCR, run by TCRdb on the immunoSEQ multiplex PCR reads, gives a single entry per CDR3 protein. The sample yields 90,000 or so distinct CDR3 sequences, over 85% seen once. The sequenced material came from CD8+ T cells from PBMCs. Receptors were obtained from a human donor in good health. Each CDR3 is given with its conserved first and last residue. A D gene is named only where the DNA matches it firmly. Expanded clones get a size class; other rows say once, few or many, or leave the size out.

J,D,V,size,DNA,CDR3
TRBJ1-1,TRBD1,TRBV12-3/TRBV12-4,once,TGTGCCAGCAGTCGGTTTCTCACAGGGGGCACTGAAGCTTTCTTT,CASSRFLTGGTEAFF
TRBJ2-7,.,TRBV7-9,.,TGTGCCAGCAGCCCGACTTACTACGAGCAGTACTTC,CASSPTYYEQYF
TRBJ2-1,TRBD1,TRBV7-9,.,TGTGCCAGCAGCCGGCGGGACAGGGCTTACAATGAGCAGTTCTTC,CASSRRDRAYNEQFF
TRBJ1-5,.,TRBV19,.,TGTGCCAGTAGTATAGTGGCCGGGGGCAGGCAGCCCCAGCATTTT,CASSIVAGGRQPQHF
TRBJ2-6,.,TRBV7-8,once,TGTGCCAGCAGCCAAGTTCCAGGCCCCTCTGGGGCCAACGTCCTGACTTTC,CASSQVPGPSGANVLTF
TRBJ2-7,.,TRBV7-9,.,TGTGCCAGCAGCCCGGAACAGGGCACCCGGTCGAGCGAGCAGTACTTC,CASSPEQGTRSSEQYF
TRBJ1-2,.,TRBV3-1,.,TGTGCCAGCAGCCAAGAACAGATCTATGGCTACACCTTC,CASSQEQIYGYTF
TRBJ2-7,TRBD1,TRBV27,.,TGTGCCAGCAGTTTTCTCAGACAGGGTCCCCCTTACGAGCAGTACTTC,CASSFLRQGPPYEQYF
TRBJ2-5,.,TRBV9,few,TGTGCCAGCAGCGTAGGGGGGGGCCGGGAGACCCAGTACTTC,CASSVGGGRETQYF
TRBJ2-1,.,TRBV7-8,.,TGTGCCAGCAGCCATAGGGGGGCGGGGGAGATCAATGAGCAGTTCTTC,CASSHRGAGEINEQFF
TRBJ2-5,TRBD2,TRBV7-2,once,TGTGCCAGCAGAACCACACGGGAGGGCCTAGGGACCCAGTACTTC,CASRTTREGLGTQYF
TRBJ1-2,TRBD1,TRBV5-1,.,TGCGCCAGCAGCGTGACAGGGTCGGCCTATGGCTACACCTTC,CASSVTGSAYGYTF
TRBJ2-7,.,TRBV20-1,.,TGCAGTGCAACTAATCGGGGCCAGTCCTACGAGCAGTACTTC,CSATNRGQSYEQYF
TRBJ1-5,.,TRBV6-2/TRBV6-3,.,TGTGCCAGCAGTTACTTTGGAGATAGCAATCAGCCCCAGCATTTT,CASSYFGDSNQPQHF
TRBJ2-7,.,TRBV6-5,.,TGTGCCTCAAAAGGAGCCTACGAGCAGTACTTC,CASKGAYEQYF
TRBJ1-1,.,TRBV6-6,.,TGTGCCAGCAGTTACTCAGGGAACATGAACACTGAAGCTTTCTTT,CASSYSGNMNTEAFF
TRBJ1-2,TRBD1,TRBV5-1,.,TGCGCCAGCAGCTTGGCCCAGGGGGGTGGCTATGGCTACACCTTC,CASSLAQGGGYGYTF
TRBJ2-1,.,TRBV27,.,TGTGCCAGCACCCAATGGGGCAGCAATGAGCAGTTCTTC,CASTQWGSNEQFF
TRBJ2-2,.,TRBV19,.,TGTGCCAGTAGTCATCCCAACACCGGGGAGCTGTTTTTT,CASSHPNTGELFF
TRBJ2-3,TRBD2,TRBV3-1,.,TGTGCCAGCAGCCACCGGGGACTACCGTACACAGATACGCAGTATTTT,CASSHRGLPYTDTQYF
TRBJ2-7,.,TRBV11-2,.,TGTGCCAGCAGCTTCGGCGGGGCACAGACCTACGAGCAGTACTTC,CASSFGGAQTYEQYF
TRBJ1-2,.,TRBV20-1,.,TGCAGTGCTAGTCACGGGTTCAACTATGGCTACACCTTC,CSASHGFNYGYTF
TRBJ1-1,.,TRBV9,.,TGTGCCAGCAGCGTAAAACCAGGGAACACTGAAGCTTTCTTT,CASSVKPGNTEAFF
TRBJ2-7,.,TRBV3-1,.,TGTGCCAGCAGCCTCTCTGCAGGGGACCAGCAGTACTTC,CASSLSAGDQQYF
TRBJ1-2,TRBD1,TRBV5-1,.,TGCGCCAGCAGCCTCGGACAGGACCCCTATGGCTACACCTTC,CASSLGQDPYGYTF
TRBJ1-1,.,TRBV2,.,TGTGCCAGTACTCCCGACGCGGGGGGGGGCACTGAAGCTTTCTTT,CASTPDAGGGTEAFF
TRBJ2-7,.,TRBV5-4,.,TGTGCCAGCAGCTTAGACGGGCAGAACTACGAGCAGTACTTC,CASSLDGQNYEQYF
TRBJ2-7,.,TRBV12-3/TRBV12-4,.,TGTGCCAGCAGTTTCAAGAGCTACGAGCAGTACTTC,CASSFKSYEQYF
TRBJ2-3,.,TRBV27,.,TGTGCCAGCCGCCTCACAGATACGCAGTATTTT,CASRLTDTQYF
TRBJ2-3,.,TRBV6-4,once,TGTGCCAGCAGTGTTAGGGGAGACCTAAGGACAGATACGCAGTATTTT,CASSVRGDLRTDTQYF
TRBJ2-1,.,TRBV7-9,once,TGTGCCAGCAGCTTAGTTGGGGGTCCGAATGAGCAGTTCTTC,CASSLVGGPNEQFF
TRBJ2-3,.,TRBV7-3,once,TGTGCCAGCAGCCCTGACCCCACAGATACGCAGTATTTT,CASSPDPTDTQYF
TRBJ2-3,.,TRBV7-9,.,TGTGCCAGCAGCCCGGAAAGCACAGATACGCAGTATTTT,CASSPESTDTQYF
TRBJ2-1,.,TRBV7-9,.,TGTGCCAGCAGCAAAGAGGCTAGCCGGTTTAGGGATGAGCAGTTCTTC,CASSKEASRFRDEQFF
TRBJ1-1,.,TRBV6-5,.,TGTGCCAGCAGTTACTCGAAATCGGGCGGAACTGAAGCTTTCTTT,CASSYSKSGGTEAFF
TRBJ2-2,TRBD2,TRBV4-2,.,TGTGCCAGCAGCCAAGGGGCAGGACTAGCGGAGAACACCGGGGAGCTGTTTTTT,CASSQGAGLAENTGELFF
TRBJ2-7,.,TRBV20-1,.,TGCAGTGCTAGAGAAGGGTTCGGGGACGAGCAGTACTTC,CSAREGFGDEQYF
TRBJ1-5,TRBD1,TRBV10-3,.,TGTGCCATCAGTCCTAGGGACAGAACATATAGCAATCAGCCCCAGCATTTT,CAISPRDRTYSNQPQHF
TRBJ2-3,.,TRBV7-3,few,TGTGCCAGCAGTTTAACGGGGTCCACAGATACGCAGTATTTT,CASSLTGSTDTQYF
TRBJ1-5,.,TRBV27,few,TGTGCCAGCAGCCCAGGGAATAGCAATCAGCCCCAGCATTTT,CASSPGNSNQPQHF
TRBJ1-1,.,TRBV5-1,.,TGCGCCAGCAGCTTGGACCTCCTACTACCCGAAGCTTTCTTT,CASSLDLLLPEAFF
TRBJ2-3,.,TRBV14,.,TGTGCCAGCAGCCAAGCCCGTCACACAGATACGCAGTATTTT,CASSQARHTDTQYF
TRBJ1-1,.,TRBV7-9,.,TGTGCCAGCACCCCGGGCACTGAAGCTTTCTTT,CASTPGTEAFF
TRBJ1-2,.,TRBV20-1,.,TGCAGTGCGACGACAGTGTTAACTTATGGCTACACCTTC,CSATTVLTYGYTF
TRBJ2-7,.,TRBV28,.,TGTGCCAGCAGAACACTCCATTCCTACGAGCAGTACTTC,CASRTLHSYEQYF
TRBJ1-2,.,TRBV2,.,TGTGCCAGCAGCTTATTCATGGACAGTAACTATGGCTACACCTTC,CASSLFMDSNYGYTF
TRBJ1-2,.,TRBV5-6,.,TGTGCCAGCAGCTTGTTCGGAGATAACTATGGCTACACCTTC,CASSLFGDNYGYTF
TRBJ2-3,.,TRBV3-1,.,TGTGCCAGCAGCCCCGGCCCAGGGGCCCTCACAGATACGCAGTATTTT,CASSPGPGALTDTQYF
TRBJ1-1,.,TRBV19,.,TGTGCCAGTAGTATGATAAGTGGGACTGAAGCTTTCTTT,CASSMISGTEAFF
TRBJ1-6,.,TRBV7-2,.,TGTGCCAGCAGCCGCGGGGGAATCAATTCACCCCTCCACTTT,CASSRGGINSPLHF
TRBJ2-5,.,TRBV5-4,.,TGTGCCAGCAGCTGGGACGGTCGGAGGACCCAGTACTTC,CASSWDGRRTQYF
TRBJ2-7,.,TRBV6-2/TRBV6-3,.,TGTGCCAGCAGTTACTCGGAAGGGGCTGAGTACGAGCAGTACTTC,CASSYSEGAEYEQYF
TRBJ2-1,TRBD2,TRBV19,.,TGTGCCAGTAGTACTAGCGGGGTATACAATGAGCAGTTCTTC,CASSTSGVYNEQFF
TRBJ2-7,TRBD2,TRBV7-2,.,TGTGCCAGCAGCTTGGGTTCTTTGCGGGGGTACTCCTACGAGCAGTACTTC,CASSLGSLRGYSYEQYF
TRBJ2-1,.,TRBV19,.,TGTGCCAGTAGTATAGAGGTGAGCTCCTACAATGAGCAGTTCTTC,CASSIEVSSYNEQFF
TRBJ2-1,.,TRBV19,.,TGTGCCAGTAGTATAGCGGCAGGGGATGGTAGAGAGCAGTTCTTC,CASSIAAGDGREQFF
TRBJ1-2,.,TRBV9,.,TGTGCCAGCAGCGTATCGGCTATAAGTCAAACCTATGGCTACACCTTC,CASSVSAISQTYGYTF